This T cell receptor (beta chain) emerged from a study of shared clonotypes between healthy human individuals. Study-wide results and caveats: In contrast to clonotypes shared by all four donors, non-shared clonotypes had lower generation probabilities.

Details on this clone: Its antigen is still unknown. One end of the junction does not line up with germline, which may come from a read error.

The assay used deep level. The input for sorted-subset replicate PCRs was about 200 ng DNA, around 27,000 T cell genomes. The method was immunoSEQ multiplex PCR; TCRdb's version includes in-frame clones alone and lacks a portion of them. The sample has around 1,900,000 clones; around 93% are singletons. Naive CD8 cells, CD45RO-negative and positively selected for CCR7, excluded terminally differentiated effector memory CD45RA+ cells. The sample comprised naive CD8+ T cells from PBMCs. This TCR was sampled from a man aged 18-30 years in good health. Some clones in this sample may be carry-over from other donors' samples.

CDR3 protein: CASPHRDSF. Written as DNA, the CDR3 is TGTGCCAGCCCCCACCGGGACAGCTTC. The V call is TRBV28, the J call TRBJ1-2; TRBD1 matches at 7 bases. This CDR3 spans 9 amino acids. CDR1 is MDHEN and CDR2 is SYDVKM in the germline V gene.